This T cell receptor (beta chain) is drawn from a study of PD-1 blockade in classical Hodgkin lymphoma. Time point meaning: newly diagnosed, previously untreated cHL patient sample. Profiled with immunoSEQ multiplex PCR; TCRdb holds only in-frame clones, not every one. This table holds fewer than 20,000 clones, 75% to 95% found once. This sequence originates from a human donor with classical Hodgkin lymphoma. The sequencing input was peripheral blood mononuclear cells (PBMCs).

This chain's CDR3 is CASSFLEYGYTF. CDR3 nucleotide sequence: TGTGCCAGCAGTTTTTTGGAGTATGGCTACACCTTC. V gene TRBV28 combines with J gene TRBJ1-2; D is unclear. The CDR3 consists of 12 residues. Germline V gene data show CDR1 as MDHEN and CDR2 as SYDVKM. V lost 3 bases and J 5 bases, leaving 7 bases between the germline ends.